A selection of T cell receptor beta chains follows, all from one sample in a study of Ad26.COV2.S vaccination and SARS-CoV-2 variants. The data were produced by immunoSEQ multiplex PCR, yet TCRdb's version contains in-frame clones alone and is incomplete. The sample lists 380,000 or so clones, 80% to 90% occurring once. Sample: peripheral blood, taken in a trial of Ad26.COV2.S vaccine versus placebo. The source is a person aged 18-60 years who received the Ad26.COV2.S COVID-19 vaccine or a placebo. CDR3s include the opening cysteine and the closing phenylalanine or tryptophan. The D gene is left open where the match is weak. Some rows mark clone size as missing; the rest say once, few, many or name a class of expanded clone.

V gene: TRBV5-1; clone size: NA; D gene: NA; CDR3 length: 15; J gene: TRBJ1-6; CDR3 DNA: TGCGCCAGCAGCGCCTCCGGGAGGGGAGGTTCACCCCTCCACTTT; CDR3 protein: CASSASGRGGSPLHF
V gene: TRBV4-1; clone size: NA; D gene: TRBD1; CDR3 length: 15; J gene: TRBJ1-3; CDR3 DNA: TGCGCCAGCAGCCAGGAAGACAGGGGAGCGGACACCATATATTTT; CDR3 protein: CASSQEDRGADTIYF
V gene: TRBV13; clone size: NA; D gene: NA; CDR3 length: 15; J gene: TRBJ1-3; CDR3 DNA: TGTGCCAGCAGCTTAGACGTTAACTCTGGAAACACCATATATTTT; CDR3 protein: CASSLDVNSGNTIYF
V gene: TRBV7-9; clone size: once; D gene: TRBD1; CDR3 length: 19; J gene: TRBJ1-4; CDR3 DNA: TGTGCCAGCAGATACCCCGGGACAGGGAGGTTCGCAGCTAATGAAAAACTGTTTTTT; CDR3 protein: CASRYPGTGRFAANEKLFF
V gene: TRBV18; clone size: NA; D gene: NA; CDR3 length: 13; J gene: TRBJ1-4; CDR3 DNA: TGTGCCAGCTCACCAGGGATAAGTGAAAAACTGTTTTTT; CDR3 protein: CASSPGISEKLFF
V gene: TRBV29-1; clone size: NA; D gene: NA; CDR3 length: 11; J gene: TRBJ2-3; CDR3 DNA: TGCAGCGCACAGGTAGGAGACACGCAGTATTTT; CDR3 protein: CSAQVGDTQYF
V gene: TRBV5-3; clone size: NA; D gene: NA; CDR3 length: 18; J gene: TRBJ2-7; CDR3 DNA: TGTGCCAGAAGCTTGGTCGCTCTGGGGCCTTTACCTTCCTACGAGCAGTACTTC; CDR3 protein: CARSLVALGPLPSYEQYF
V gene: TRBV28; clone size: NA; D gene: TRBD2; CDR3 length: 18; J gene: TRBJ2-7; CDR3 DNA: TGTGCCAGCAGCACCGGGACAGTTACAGCGGGGGGACCCTACGAGCAGTACTTC; CDR3 protein: CASSTGTVTAGGPYEQYF
V gene: TRBV6-1; clone size: few; D gene: NA; CDR3 length: 15; J gene: TRBJ2-5; CDR3 DNA: TGTGCCAGCAGTGAAGTCGGAAGGGAATCGGAGACCCAGTACTTC; CDR3 protein: CASSEVGRESETQYF
V gene: TRBV7-9; clone size: NA; D gene: TRBD1; CDR3 length: 14; J gene: TRBJ2-1; CDR3 DNA: TGTGCCAGCACAGAGGGGGCGAGGTACAATGAGCAGTTCTTC; CDR3 protein: CASTEGARYNEQFF
V gene: TRBV30; clone size: NA; D gene: NA; CDR3 length: 13; J gene: TRBJ1-1; CDR3 DNA: TGTGCCTGGAGTGTAGGTCCCATTACTGAAGCTTTCTTT; CDR3 protein: CAWSVGPITEAFF
V gene: TRBV29-1; clone size: NA; D gene: NA; CDR3 length: 12; J gene: TRBJ1-2; CDR3 DNA: TGCAGCGTCGAGGGTCAGGATTATGGCTACACCTTC; CDR3 protein: CSVEGQDYGYTF
V gene: TRBV5-4; clone size: once; D gene: TRBD1; CDR3 length: 14; J gene: TRBJ1-2; CDR3 DNA: TGTGCCAGCAGCTCACCCGGGACAGGGCACGGCTACACCTTC; CDR3 protein: CASSSPGTGHGYTF
V gene: TRBV7-9; clone size: NA; D gene: NA; CDR3 length: 13; J gene: TRBJ2-4; CDR3 DNA: TGTGCCAGCAGCCTGGTGGTGGGGAACATTCAGTACTTC; CDR3 protein: CASSLVVGNIQYF
V gene: TRBV19; clone size: NA; D gene: NA; CDR3 length: 14; J gene: TRBJ2-1; CDR3 DNA: TGTGCCAGTAGTATGGGGGGGCCCTACAATGAGCAGTTCTTC; CDR3 protein: CASSMGGPYNEQFF
V gene: TRBV6-5; clone size: NA; D gene: TRBD2; CDR3 length: 15; J gene: TRBJ2-7; CDR3 DNA: TGTGCCAGCCGACGACTAGCGGAGGGAGCCTTGGAGCAGTACTTC; CDR3 protein: CASRRLAEGALEQYF
V gene: TRBV30; clone size: NA; D gene: NA; CDR3 length: 12; J gene: TRBJ1-5; CDR3 DNA: TGTGCCTGGAGTCAGGGCGATCAGCCCCAGCATTTT; CDR3 protein: CAWSQGDQPQHF
V gene: TRBV7-9; clone size: NA; D gene: NA; CDR3 length: 14; J gene: TRBJ2-1; CDR3 DNA: TGTGCCAGCAGCCGGGGACTGATAAACAATGAGCAGTTCTTC; CDR3 protein: CASSRGLINNEQFF
V gene: TRBV20-1; clone size: NA; D gene: NA; CDR3 length: 11; J gene: TRBJ1-1; CDR3 DNA: TGCAGTGCTTACCGGGCGTCTGAAGCTTTCTTT; CDR3 protein: CSAYRASEAFF
V gene: TRBV5-1; clone size: NA; D gene: TRBD2; CDR3 length: 14; J gene: TRBJ2-2; CDR3 DNA: TGCGCCAGCAGCTTGACTAGCGGGAGTGGGGAGCTGTTTTTT; CDR3 protein: CASSLTSGSGELFF
V gene: TRBV9; clone size: once; D gene: NA; CDR3 length: 15; J gene: TRBJ1-4; CDR3 DNA: TGTGCCAGCAGCGCTTCTACGGGGGACGGGGAAAAACTGTTTTTT; CDR3 protein: CASSASTGDGEKLFF
V gene: TRBV11-2; clone size: NA; D gene: TRBD2; CDR3 length: 14; J gene: TRBJ2-1; CDR3 DNA: TGTGCCAGTCACTACACCGCGGGAGGGAATGAGCAGTTCTTC; CDR3 protein: CASHYTAGGNEQFF
V gene: TRBV9; clone size: once; D gene: NA; CDR3 length: 14; J gene: TRBJ2-1; CDR3 DNA: TGTGCCAGCAGAAGGGACCACTCCTACAATGAGCAGTTCTTC; CDR3 protein: CASRRDHSYNEQFF
V gene: TRBV4-1; clone size: NA; D gene: NA; CDR3 length: 16; J gene: TRBJ2-1; CDR3 DNA: TGCGCCAGCAGCCTCCTTCCGGGGACCGTTCGCAATGAGCAGTTCTTC; CDR3 protein: CASSLLPGTVRNEQFF
V gene: TRBV4-1; clone size: NA; D gene: NA; CDR3 length: 14; J gene: TRBJ2-1; CDR3 DNA: TGCGCCAGCAGCCCGGGGGGCATCTACAATGAGCAGTTCTTC; CDR3 protein: CASSPGGIYNEQFF
V gene: TRBV21-1; clone size: NA; D gene: NA; CDR3 length: 20; J gene: TRBJ1-4; CDR3 DNA: TGTGCCAGCAGCAAATTAATTACTTACAGGGGCCGCGCCCGTAATGAAAAACTGTTTTTT; CDR3 protein: CASSKLITYRGRARNEKLFF
V gene: TRBV9; clone size: NA; D gene: NA; CDR3 length: 13; J gene: TRBJ2-1; CDR3 DNA: TGTGCCAGCAGCCCACAGGGTTTCAATGAGCAGTTCTTC; CDR3 protein: CASSPQGFNEQFF
V gene: TRBV3-1/TRBV3-2; clone size: NA; D gene: NA; CDR3 length: 14; J gene: TRBJ2-5; CDR3 DNA: TGTGCCAGCAGCCAAGCCGTCGGGAAAGAGACCCAGTACTTC; CDR3 protein: CASSQAVGKETQYF
V gene: TRBV30; clone size: few; D gene: NA; CDR3 length: 16; J gene: TRBJ1-3; CDR3 DNA: TGTGCCTGGAGTGTGGGTCCGGGGATCTCTGGAAACACCATATATTTT; CDR3 protein: CAWSVGPGISGNTIYF
V gene: TRBV7-3; clone size: NA; D gene: TRBD1; CDR3 length: 16; J gene: TRBJ1-3; CDR3 DNA: TGTGCCAGCAGCATTCTACAGGGGGCGAGTGGAAACACCATATATTTT; CDR3 protein: CASSILQGASGNTIYF
V gene: TRBV5-1; clone size: NA; D gene: TRBD1; CDR3 length: 14; J gene: TRBJ1-4; CDR3 DNA: TGCGCCAGCAGCTTGGACAGGGGAACTGAAAAACTGTTTTTT; CDR3 protein: CASSLDRGTEKLFF
V gene: TRBV7-9; clone size: NA; D gene: TRBD2; CDR3 length: 14; J gene: TRBJ2-3; CDR3 DNA: TGTGCCAGCACCCTAGCGGGAGTGGTGGATACGCAGTATTTT; CDR3 protein: CASTLAGVVDTQYF
V gene: TRBV9; clone size: NA; D gene: NA; CDR3 length: 12; J gene: TRBJ2-1; CDR3 DNA: TGTGCCAGCAGCGTCCTGAGAGGTGAGCAGTTCTTC; CDR3 protein: CASSVLRGEQFF
V gene: TRBV9; clone size: many; D gene: NA; CDR3 length: 15; J gene: TRBJ1-5; CDR3 DNA: TGTGCCAGCAGCGCCAACGTCGGTAGCAATCAGCCCCAGCATTTT; CDR3 protein: CASSANVGSNQPQHF
V gene: TRBV7-6; clone size: NA; D gene: NA; CDR3 length: 15; J gene: TRBJ2-1; CDR3 DNA: TGTGCCAGCAGCTTAGAAGTGGACTCCTACAATGAGCAGTTCTTC; CDR3 protein: CASSLEVDSYNEQFF
V gene: TRBV6-6; clone size: NA; D gene: NA; CDR3 length: 13; J gene: TRBJ1-2; CDR3 DNA: TGTGCCAGCAGTTACTCCACGGACTATGGCTACACCTTC; CDR3 protein: CASSYSTDYGYTF
V gene: TRBV18; clone size: NA; D gene: NA; CDR3 length: 15; J gene: TRBJ2-1; CDR3 DNA: TGTGCCAGCTCACCACTGGCTAGAGGTTACAATGAGCAGTTCTTC; CDR3 protein: CASSPLARGYNEQFF
V gene: TRBV11-2; clone size: NA; D gene: NA; CDR3 length: 14; J gene: TRBJ2-1; CDR3 DNA: TGTGCCAGCAGCTTAGGGTTAACTAACAATGAGCAGTTCTTC; CDR3 protein: CASSLGLTNNEQFF